This TCR beta chain was identified during a study of early T cells in non-severe SARS-CoV-2 infection. This clonotype has ten or more counts. Individual cDNA molecules were tagged with unique molecular identifiers. One entry per CDR3 protein results from TCRdb running MiXCR on the 5' RACE reads. The sample has 25,000 to 35,000 distinct CDR3 sequences; around 6.6% are singletons. The germline V gene has CDR1 MDHEN and CDR2 SYDVKM. The CDR3 is 15 residues long. Trimming took 7 bases from V and 8 from J; bases not matched to a gene: 8. The source is an adult who was a healthcare worker with PCR-confirmed SARS-CoV-2 infection or an uninfected control (not recorded which). This chain joins TRBV28 and TRBJ2-1; 13 nucleotides line up with TRBD2. The sequencing sample was made of whole blood. The CDR3 sequence is CASNKGLAGIDEQFF. CDR3 in DNA: TGTGCCAGCAACAAGGGACTAGCGGGAATCGATGAGCAGTTCTTC.